This T cell receptor beta chain is drawn from a study of cytomegalovirus exposure and HLA in healthy donors (dated by TCRdb to about 2017). About the investigation overall: In an earlier analysis of 587 of the donors, 276 Gb of sequence data and 90 million to 120 million unique TCR beta sequences from about 180 million T cells were reported. Typing coverage differed by locus: A, B, C, DRB1 and DQB1 were typed in about 620-640 donors, DQA1 in about 560, DPA1 in some 570, and DPB1 in just under 490. Across about 370 genotyped donors of the cohort, an average of about 240,000 unique TCR beta nucleotide sequences per donor were sequenced, and approximately 17% of those sequences were non-productive. To predict cytomegalovirus infection status, the study brought together high-throughput TCR immunosequencing, statistical association of individual TCRs with disease status, and machine learning. Five DR-DQ haplotypes were treated as single units for association and clustering because of strong linkage in the cohort. Both class I and class II loci were covered by HLA typing, at four-digit resolution. An earlier analysis of several hundred of the donors applied high-throughput TCR beta sequencing to assess whether each TCR beta V gene segment acted as functional or pseudogenic. The aim of the study was to test whether cataloging public T cell receptors could identify signatures of past pathogen exposure. Alongside the repertoire data, information on donor age, sex, ethnicity and CMV serostatus was compiled. The genetic ancestry cluster associated with self-reported Caucasian donors included 81% of the 398 genotyped donors. A later genetic analysis used genome-wide SNP genotypes for about 65% of the roughly 670 donors, treating that subset as a discovery cohort. All discovery cohort repertoires had been generated using a single sequencing platform. An early release that covered approximately 600 HLA-typed donors contained approximately 300 gigabases of sequencing data and tens of millions of unique TCR sequences. Using immunosequencing, the study profiled T cell repertoires from fewer than 850 subjects and related those repertoires to cytomegalovirus serostatus. The later analysis used no new phenotypic data to find candidate immune exposures, relying instead on TCR beta sequences and their occurrence across donors. A later analysis re-analyzed previously published TCR beta repertoires from approximately 670 donors and added high-resolution HLA genotyping to study TCR occurrence patterns. Besides the first cohort of around 670 subjects, a separate validation cohort made up of 120 or so different subjects was used.

Study-level results and caveats: In both the original and validation cohorts, the classifier was reported to diagnose cytomegalovirus status with high specificity and sensitivity. A later analysis reported that several top co-occurrence clusters appeared linked to parvovirus B19, influenza, CMV and Epstein-Barr virus. The earlier analysis of some 560 of the donors excluded 15 to 20 rarely observed V segments, including chromosome 9 orphons, because counts were too low. An earlier analysis of 587 of the donors showed that most TCR beta V segments appeared in productive rearrangements either about 90% or about 30% of the time, which broadly matched IMGT annotations. In a later analysis, TCR association rates were found to vary across HLA loci, with the most associated TCRs seen for DRB1 alleles and the fewest for HLA-C alleles. The only immune exposure information available for the cohort was CMV serostatus. Roughly uniform sequencing depth across donors was assumed in presence/absence analyses, although this assumption may not hold. In a later analysis, most CMV-associated TCR beta chains were found to appear HLA-restricted, with HLA associations seemingly driven largely by CMV exposure. Most TCR sequences were seen in very few donors, while some public TCRs were found in many individuals. Some IMGT-functional V segments, including TRBV6-2 and TRBV6-3, could not be told apart with the 87-base-pair reads, so those segments were excluded. A further reported finding was that TCR beta sequences accurately predicted the HLA-A and HLA-B alleles for most subjects in the first cohort. The study listed 150 to 200 TCR beta chains as associated with cytomegalovirus. The cohort was sequenced for TCR beta chains only, and without alpha or paired-chain data the features that could be detected were limited. The sequencing pipeline was judged likely to have produced a cluster of highly shared sequence variants as a technical artifact. When HLA alleles, especially DR and DQ, strongly co-occurred, TCR associations were difficult to assign to individual alleles. According to a later genetic analysis, donors in an Asian-associated ancestry cluster had fewer N-insertions in productive TCRs than the approximately 650-donor mean. A later analysis associated about 17,000 TCR beta sequences with specific HLA alleles at a false discovery rate of 0.05. A later analysis found that HLA-associated TCR beta chains were more clonally expanded and had lower generation probabilities than equally common non-associated chains. Because HLA typing was unavailable for some donors at each locus, only the typed subset was used in association tests. In vitro tests confirmed that a few of the cytomegalovirus-associated TCR beta chains recognize cytomegalovirus antigens. Correlated functional status among segregating V segments might reflect linkage disequilibrium, but an unknown experimental factor could not be ruled out. The authors suggested that the approach could potentially be extended to other disease states and immunological phenotypes. V-gene and J-gene trimming of TCR beta chains was associated with a missense DCLRE1C variant in a later genetic analysis, and the association was replicated in an independent cohort.

The cohort comprised more than 550 healthy bone marrow donors. At the time of sampling, all cohort members were nominally healthy, though unrecorded immune exposures were likely present. The donor tested CMV seropositive, placing the donor among the 290 or so seropositive members of the cohort. A peripheral blood sample was provided by each donor, and peripheral blood mononuclear cells were used for TCR beta sequencing. The Qiagen DNeasy Blood Extraction Kit was used to extract genomic DNA from the blood cell samples. Library prep was done by the immunoSEQ multiplex PCR assay. A mixture of 60 forward primers for TCR Vbeta segments and 13 reverse primers for TCR Jbeta segments was used in the multiplex PCR. The CDR3 region of rearranged TCR beta genes was amplified from genomic DNA with a multiplex PCR assay. Amplified TCR beta libraries were sequenced as 87-base-pair reads on the Illumina HiSeq System. The authors processed their data as follows. A later analysis tallied roughly 78 million unique TCR beta chains across the roughly 610 repertoires, and about 12 million of those chains were shared by two or more donors. To remove PCR and sequencing errors, raw reads were error-corrected and collapsed into unique sequences using a nearest-neighbor algorithm that merged closely related sequences. CDR3 sequences were aligned to IMGT reference sequences to assign V, D and J gene segments. For a sequence to be retained, a match of at least six nucleotides was required to both a V gene segment and a J gene segment. A rearrangement counted as productive if the CDR3 had no stop codons and remained in frame with V and J, and every other rearrangement counted as non-productive. CDR3 was defined according to IMGT convention as the region running from the second conserved V-encoded cysteine to the conserved J-encoded phenylalanine. The earlier analysis of 587 of the donors excluded any sequence lacking an unambiguous match to a single V gene segment. In an earlier analysis of several hundred of the donors, a V segment was called functional when productive rearrangements were above 56.7%, and segregating when the standard deviation between donors exceeded 5%. A statistical classification framework was built to diagnose cytomegalovirus status from the catalog of TCR beta chain sequences. In a later analysis, V and J genes were assigned by comparing TCR nucleotide sequences against IMGT/GENE-DB human TR gene sequences. The TCRdist pipeline was used in a later analysis to assign CDR3 sequences and most-parsimonious VDJ recombination scenarios. A later analysis defined each TCR beta chain by its CDR3 amino acid sequence plus V-gene family, and excluded reads lacking a unique V-gene family. As a way to deal with suspected cross-contamination and a sequencing artifact, a later analysis dropped nearly 600 nucleotide sequences that were highly shared and had low generation probability. In a later analysis, a clonal expansion index was calculated for each public chain from normalized within-repertoire ranks of inferred template counts. A later analysis computed generation probabilities with a VDJ recombination model fitted to out-of-frame rearrangements, and checked the results against IGoR. Hypergeometric tests were used in a later analysis to score TCR-TCR, TCR-HLA and TCR-CMV co-occurrence, with a repertoire-size bias correction applied to the TCR pairs. To estimate false discovery rates, a later analysis permuted the HLA or CMV assignments 20 times. In a later analysis, co-occurring TCRs were grouped using DBSCAN, and TCRdist sequence similarity was added for clustering within HLA-allele-positive subsets. Co-occurrence clustering excluded repertoires with fewer than 30,000 or more than 120,000 public chains, plus five with anomalous nucleotide sharing. Held by TCRdb, this immuneACCESS table contains in-frame sequences only and omits some clones. Under half of the omission traces to an unresolved V gene where checked; the cause of the rest is unknown. That table furnishes V, J and clone size, whereas the DNA furnished D and trimming. The table for this sample shows around 140,000 clones. In total, the top ten clones hold 1.5% to 2% of the sample.

The CDR3 has 17 amino acids, counting the end cysteine and phenylalanine. Left in the record is the CDR3 DNA by itself, 51 bases read in frame from the first base. CDR1 and CDR2 were assigned from the germline V gene (reference sequence) as LNHNV and YYDKDF. V was cut back by 0 bases and J by 0 bases, leaving a gap of 12 bases between them. On this clone itself: Its antigen is unknown.

Sample: PBMCs. The chain joins TRBV15 to TRBJ1-3, with the D gene too uncertain to name. The source is a woman aged 35 to 49 in good health and CMV-seropositive. The CDR3 in this case is CATSRDPLGSSGNTIYF. The DNA is TGTGCCACCAGCAGAGATCCTTTGGGGAGCTCTGGAAACACCATATATTTT.